This T cell receptor (beta chain) derives from a study of blood T cells in healthy people across ages. Concerning this clonotype itself: Antigen specificity is unknown.

Trimming took off 5 bases at V and 5 bases at J, with 17 bases between the two ends. In germline, CDR1 is SGHVS, CDR2 FQNEAQ. The CDR3 has 15 amino acids. Sample-barcoded 5' priming and a J-beta primer mix drove a second PCR of 7 to 11 cycles. MiXCR, applied by TCRdb to the 5' RACE reads, yields one record per CDR3 protein. The data contain about 680,000 distinct CDR3 sequences, over 45% of them singletons. The study's findings and limits: The recorded TCR beta diversity per million T cells decreased in a roughly linear manner with age.

The chain uses TRBV7-8 and TRBJ2-3, with a possible D match to TRBD2 (5 bases). What was sequenced was blood. The TCR comes from a woman aged 55-69 years in good health. The CDR3 DNA reads as TGTGCCAGCAGCCACAATAACCCGCGGGTAGATACGCAGTATTTT. It specifies CASSHNNPRVDTQYF.